What follows are 22 T cell receptor beta chains derived from one specimen sequenced in a study of OX40 agonist ivuxolimab in advanced cancers. Receptor amplification or capture employed the immunoSEQ multiplex PCR assay. TCRdb stores this immuneACCESS table with in-frame sequences only. Part of the clones is absent; in the studies checked, under half of the shortfall reflects unresolved V genes, and no reason is known for the rest. The sample data list around 45,000 clones, and approximately 84% of these were observed just once. The top ten hold around 37% of the sample. The sequencing used CD4+ or CD8+ T cells sorted from blood, collected in a trial of the OX40 agonist ivuxolimab. These receptors came from an adult with an advanced solid tumor such as melanoma, head and neck, liver or kidney cancer.

V usage is TRBV4-1 and J usage is TRBJ1-3; 7 bases fit TRBD1. The CDR3 spans 18 residues. The germline V gene has CDR1 MGHRA and CDR2 YSYEKL. V lost 2 bases to trimming and J lost 0 bases; unmatched junction nucleotides: 10. DNA of the CDR3: TGCGCCAGCAGCCAAACAGGCCAGGGGGGGTACTCTGGAAACACCATATATTTT. Encoded protein: CASSQTGQGGYSGNTIYF.

The chain recombines TRBV5-4 with TRBJ2-1; no clear D gene. Trimming removed 0 bases from V and 8 bases from J, with 9 bases in between. Germline CDR1 and CDR2: SGHNT and YYREEE (reference sequence). The CDR3 spans 13 residues. The CDR3 sequence: CASSLEVAYEQFF. For the CDR3, the DNA is TGTGCCAGCAGCTTGGAAGTAGCCTATGAGCAGTTCTTC.

CDR3 bases: TGTGCCAGCAGCGCGGGGGGAGAGGAGGTTCAGTATTTT. Translated, it gives CASSAGGEEVQYF. The chain carries TRBV11-2 and TRBJ2-3; 8 nucleotides agree with TRBD2. The CDR3 covers 13 residues. V lost 5 bases, J lost 12 bases, and 10 bases stayed unmatched. Germline assignment: CDR1 SGHAT and CDR2 FQNNGV. The full variable domain, completed using reference TRBV11-2 and TRBJ2-3, is EAGVAQSPRYKIIEKRQSVAFWCNPISGHATLYWYQQILGQGPKLLIQFQNNGVVDDSQLPKDRFSAERLKGVDSTLKIQPAKLEDSAVYLCASSAGGEEVQYFGPGTRLTVL.

The chain links TRBV19 to TRBJ2-5, with 9 bases aligning to TRBD1. V dropped 3 bases and J dropped 2; count of bases not matched to a gene: 4. This CDR3 region has 15 residues. The germline gives CDR1 LNHDA, CDR2 SQIVND (reference sequence). The CDR3 is CASSIGTGRQETQYF. CDR3 in DNA: TGTGCCAGTAGTATCGGGACAGGGAGACAAGAGACCCAGTACTTC.

J is TRBJ2-1 and V is TRBV7-9; D unclear. Trimming took off 1 base at V and 4 bases at J, with 11 bases between the two ends. Per the germline V gene, CDR1 is SEHNR and CDR2 is FQNEAQ (reference sequence). This CDR3 has 15 residues. For the CDR3, the DNA is TGTGCCAGCAGCTTAGTGGCAGGCCATTACAATGAGCAGTTCTTC. It translates to CASSLVAGHYNEQFF.

This chain connects TRBV10-3 to TRBJ1-1; D call uncertain. CDR1 is ENHRY, CDR2 SYGVKD, per germline. Trimming stripped 3 bases from V and 7 bases from J, with 12 bases between. CDR3 size: 13 residues. As DNA, the CDR3 is TGTGCCATCAGTGAACAAGAAGGAGGTGAAGCTTTCTTT. Translated: CAISEQEGGEAFF.

The genes are TRBV10-3 and TRBJ1-1; D is perhaps TRBD1 (5 bases). Germline assignment: CDR1 ENHRY and CDR2 SYGVKD. There are 14 residues in the CDR3. Trimming shortened V by 2 bases and J by 5 bases, and 12 bases separated the two germline ends. CDR3 sequence reads: CAISENVGGTEAFF. CDR3 coding DNA: TGTGCCATCAGTGAGAATGTGGGGGGGACTGAAGCTTTCTTT.

This clone was seen more than once but under ten times. The CDR3 here is CASSLRDSSGANVLTF. In nucleotides, the CDR3 is TGTGCCAGCAGTTTGAGGGACAGCTCTGGGGCCAACGTCCTGACTTTC. This sequence joins TRBV28 and TRBJ2-6, with TRBD1 matching 7 bases. Per germline, CDR1 MDHEN and CDR2 SYDVKM. This CDR3 spans 16 amino acids. V was clipped by 3 bases and J by 0 bases; unmatched bases: 2.

The V call is TRBV12-5, the J call TRBJ2-2; the D call may be TRBD1 or TRBD2 (5 bases each). The V gene's germline CDR1 is LGHNT and CDR2 FRNRAP. V dropped 0 bases and J dropped 2 bases, with 25 bases sitting between them. CDR3 length: 21 amino acids. The CDR3 nucleotides read TGTGCTAGTGGTTTGGTAAACCGGGGTCTCCGCGGCAGGACAAACACCGGGGAGCTGTTTTTT. As protein: CASGLVNRGLRGRTNTGELFF.

This chain joins TRBV7-9 and TRBJ1-5, with a possible D match to TRBD1 (5 bases). Germline V gene lookup returns CDR1 SEHNR and CDR2 FQNEAQ (reference sequence). The length of the CDR3 is 13 residues. V was clipped by 6 bases and J by 0 bases, with 6 bases between them. CDR3 amino acids: CASRGDSNQPQHF. The DNA of the CDR3 is TGTGCCAGCAGAGGGGATAGCAATCAGCCCCAGCATTTT.

This rearrangement joins TRBV27 to TRBJ2-7; 11 nucleotides line up with TRBD2. The CDR3 runs to 18 residues. CDR1 is MNHEY and CDR2 is SMNVEV in the germline V gene (reference sequence). Trimming at V came to 3 bases and at J to 2 bases, leaving 12 bases not matched to a gene. CDR3 DNA: TGTGCCAGCAGTTTGGAAGTAGCGGGAGGGCCCAGCCCCTACGAGCAGTACTTC. This gives the protein CASSLEVAGGPSPYEQYF.

The V call is TRBV15, the J call TRBJ1-5; unclear D gene. V dropped 5 bases and J dropped 2 bases, with 13 bases sitting between them. CDR3 length equals 15 residues. Germline V gene lookup returns CDR1 LNHNV and CDR2 YYDKDF (reference sequence). DNA for the CDR3: TGTGCCACCAGCTTCACACCTGAGGGCAATCAGCCCCAGCATTTT. It encodes CATSFTPEGNQPQHF. Full variable domain (rest looked up from reference TRBV15 and TRBJ1-5): DAMVIQNPRYQVTQFGKPVTLSCSQTLNHNVMYWYQQKSSQAPKLLFHYYDKDFNNEADTPDNFQSRRPNTSFCFLDIRSPGLGDTAMYLCATSFTPEGNQPQHFGDGTRLSIL.

The chain links TRBV6-6 to TRBJ1-3, with D tentatively TRBD1 (6 bases). CDR3 length equals 14 residues. Germline assignment: CDR1 MNHNY and CDR2 SVGAGI (reference sequence). With 5 bases removed from V and 1 base from J, the gap between germline ends came to 9 bases. Here the CDR3 DNA reads TGTGCCAGCAGTCTAGGGACATCTGGAAACACCATATATTTT. Its protein is CASSLGTSGNTIYF.

This clone was detected once. The chain employs TRBV15 and TRBJ2-5; TRBD1 or TRBD2 may be the D gene (5 bases each). V lost 0 bases, J lost 5 bases, and 16 bases lay in between. Looked up from germline, CDR1 is LNHNV and CDR2 is YYDKDF (reference sequence). The CDR3 is 16 amino acids. The chain's CDR3 is CATSREAMRGRETQYF. In DNA form, the CDR3 reads TGTGCCACCAGCAGAGAGGCTATGAGGGGCAGGGAGACCCAGTACTTC.

The chain couples TRBV10-1 to TRBJ2-5; 8 bases line up with TRBD2. The J call is uncertain, as TRBJ2-7 better fits the DNA end. CDR1 and CDR2 from the germline V gene are WNHNN and SYGVQD (reference sequence). The CDR3 consists of 15 residues. The CDR3, as DNA: TGCGCCAGCAGTGAGTCGGCGGGAGGCCTCTACGAGCAGTACTTC. Translation: CASSESAGGLYEQYF.

V gene TRBV18 combines with J gene TRBJ2-3, with 14 bases fitting TRBD2. Germline V gene data show CDR1 as KGHSH and CDR2 as LQKENI. CDR3 length equals 16 residues. The V and J ends lost 6 bases and 6 bases, in that order; junction bases with no gene match: 8. The CDR3 coding sequence is TGTGCCAGCTCCCAGGGACTAGCGGGAGCGGTGGATACGCAGTATTTT. It encodes CASSQGLAGAVDTQYF.

The gene calls are TRBV5-1 and TRBJ1-1; possible D gene TRBD1, 6 bases. This CDR3 comprises 14 residues. Germline V gene data show CDR1 as SGHRS and CDR2 as YFSETQ. Trimming removed 4 bases from V and 5 bases from J, with 15 bases in between. The CDR3 spells CASSPGTPRTEAFF. In nucleotides, the CDR3 is TGCGCCAGCAGCCCGGGGACACCGAGGACTGAAGCTTTCTTT.

The chain uses TRBV2 and TRBJ2-3; tentatively, D is TRBD1 (6 bases). The CDR3 sequence is 12 residues long. Germline CDR1 is SNHLY and CDR2 is FYNNEI. Trimming took off 8 bases at V and 3 bases at J, with 9 bases between the two ends. CDR3 DNA: TGTGCCAGCCACAGGGCTACAGATACGCAGTATTTT. As protein: CASHRATDTQYF. The whole variable domain, remainder taken from reference TRBV2 and TRBJ2-3, is EPEVTQTPSHQVTQMGQEVILRCVPISNHLYFYWYRQILGQKVEFLVSFYNNEISEKSEIFDDQFSVERPDGSNFTLKIRSTKLEDSAMYFCASHRATDTQYFGPGTRLTVL.

This chain joins TRBV7-9 and TRBJ2-5, with TRBD2 identical over 13 bases. The ends lost 5 bases at V and 3 bases at J; junction bases unmatched: 9. The germline V gene encodes CDR1 SEHNR and CDR2 FQNEAQ (reference sequence). This CDR3 contains 17 residues. The CDR3 is CASSDPTSGGPKETQYF. CDR3 sequence (DNA): TGTGCCAGCAGCGACCCGACTAGCGGGGGGCCTAAAGAGACCCAGTACTTC.

This chain joins TRBV2 and TRBJ1-2; 11 nucleotides match TRBD1. The CDR3 contains 13 residues. The germline gives CDR1 SNHLY, CDR2 FYNNEI. J was trimmed by 8 bases and V by 6 bases; bases with no gene match: 5. In DNA, the CDR3 is TGTGCCAGCAGCGAGGGACAGGGGGGCGGCTACACCTTC. As protein: CASSEGQGGGYTF.

V is TRBV5-1 and J is TRBJ2-1, with 9 bases aligning to TRBD2. CDR3 length: 14 residues. V shed 0 bases and J 9 bases; nucleotides not matched to a gene: 4. The germline CDR1 and CDR2 sequences are SGHRS and YFSETQ. CDR3 residues: CASSLVGTSTEQFF. The CDR3 DNA sequence: TGCGCCAGCAGCTTGGTCGGGACTAGCACTGAGCAGTTCTTC.

The chain has TRBV28 and TRBJ2-5; TRBD1 might be the D (6 bases). Germline CDR1 MDHEN, CDR2 SYDVKM. Trimming shortened V by 6 bases and J by 4 bases, and 15 bases separated the two germline ends. This CDR3 has 14 residues. The CDR3 here is CASRAQGGGETQYF. The CDR3, as DNA: TGTGCCAGCAGGGCACAGGGTGGCGGAGAGACCCAGTACTTC.